This is a list of T cell receptor beta chains from one sample in a study of regulatory T cells in long-lasting Graves disease. Using its own MiXCR run on the multiplex PCR reads, TCRdb lists one record per CDR3 protein. The sample lists around 510,000 distinct CDR3 sequences; 20% to 25% were seen once. Sample: peripheral blood mononuclear cells (PBMCs), taken when the disease was refractory, from a patient treated with antithyroid drugs. Receptor source: a female donor with Graves disease. CDR3s include the opening cysteine and the closing phenylalanine or tryptophan. D genes are given only for firm matches. Size is stated for part of the rows, as once, few or many counts, or as a class when the clone is expanded.

abundance	v_gene	d_gene	j_gene	CDR3nt	CDR3aa
few	TRBV29-1	TRBD1	TRBJ1-5	TGCAGCGCCCAAACAGGGGGCAATCAGCCCCAGCATTTT	CSAQTGGNQPQHF
few	TRBV29-1	-	TRBJ1-4	TGCAGCGCCGGGCCCAGGGATGAAAAACTGTTTTTT	CSAGPRDEKLFF
-	TRBV6-2/TRBV6-3	TRBD1	TRBJ1-5	TGTGCCAGCAGTTACGAGGGGGCGTATCAGCCCCAGCATTTT	CASSYEGAYQPQHF
many	TRBV27	-	TRBJ2-7	TGTGCCAGCAGTTTATCGAACAGGGTCGGGCGCGAGCAGTACTTC	CASSLSNRVGREQYF
once	TRBV20-1	-	TRBJ2-3	TGCAGTGCTAGACCATTTGGTAGGGGCGGTGATACGCAGTATTTT	CSARPFGRGGDTQYF
many	TRBV30	-	TRBJ1-1	TGTGCCTGGAGTGTTGGTCCTGAAGCTTTCTTT	CAWSVGPEAFF
few	TRBV7-9	TRBD1	TRBJ2-2	TGTGCCAGCAGCCAAGATGTGACAGGGTCCGGGGAGCTGTTTTTT	CASSQDVTGSGELFF
few	TRBV29-1	-	TRBJ2-7	TGCAGCGTAGCGGGACACGCAAACTACGAGCAGTACTTC	CSVAGHANYEQYF
-	TRBV20-1	-	TRBJ2-1	TGCAGTGTCGGCGGCGTTGCTGAGCAGTTCTTC	CSVGGVAEQFF
-	TRBV29-1	-	TRBJ1-2	TGCAGCGTTGAACAGACTGAGGACTACACCTTC	CSVEQTEDYTF
many	TRBV11-2	-	TRBJ1-2	TGTGCCAGCAGCTCCCAAGCGACCTATGGCTACACCTTC	CASSSQATYGYTF
many	TRBV20-1	-	TRBJ2-5	TGCAGTGCTAGTGTCACGGTTAACCAAGAGACCCAGTACTTC	CSASVTVNQETQYF
-	TRBV5-1	-	TRBJ1-1	TGCGCCAGCAGCCCTGCCCACGAAGGGAAGAACACTGAAGCTTCCTTC	CASSPAHEGKNTEASF
many	TRBV27	TRBD2	TRBJ2-7	TGTGCCAGCAGCCGGGGCGCTAGCGGGAGAATGGTTGGCGAGCAGTACTTC	CASSRGASGRMVGEQYF
many	TRBV13	TRBD1	TRBJ2-7	TGTGCCAGCAGCTGGGGACAGGGGGCCAACTCCTACGAGCAGTACTTC	CASSWGQGANSYEQYF
many	TRBV28	TRBD2	TRBJ2-3	TGTGCCAGCAGCCAAATAGCGGGAAGCACAGATACGCAGTATTTT	CASSQIAGSTDTQYF
-	TRBV18	-	TRBJ1-4	TGTGCCAGCTCATCAGGGGCGATTGAAAAACTGTTTTTT	CASSSGAIEKLFF
many	TRBV27	-	TRBJ1-2	TGTGCCAGCAGTTTGTTCAGGGACTATGGCTACACCTTC	CASSLFRDYGYTF
many	TRBV6-1	-	TRBJ1-1	TGTGCCAGCAGCGACCGGGGGGCTGCGAACACTGAAGCTTTCTTT	CASSDRGAANTEAFF
-	TRBV20-1	-	TRBJ2-5	TGCAGTGCTAGAGATCATTGGGGTTGGTTCCAAGAGACCCAGTACTTC	CSARDHWGWFQETQYF